This T cell receptor (beta chain) appears in the sequencing data of a study of blood T cells in healthy people across ages. Findings and caveats of the study: PBMCs left unsorted prevented a conclusive naive versus antigen-experienced comparison.

Every donor gave approximately 10 milliliters of peripheral blood. The CDR3 is 12 amino acids. Germline V gives CDR1 MGHRA, CDR2 YSYEKL. V lost 0 bases and J lost 13, with 10 bases in between. Next came a second PCR, run for roughly 6 to 11 cycles, which used a sample-barcoded 5' primer along with a J-beta primer mix. Every cDNA molecule carried a tag from a template-switch adaptor bearing 12 random nucleotides. From the 5' RACE reads, TCRdb called clonotypes with MiXCR, one entry per CDR3 protein. The table lists fewer than 2 million distinct CDR3 sequences, approximately 40% of them singletons. Note on this clonotype: Its antigen is not known.

The chain joins TRBV4-1 to TRBJ2-4; perhaps TRBD2 as D (5 bases). The source is a human donor in good health. Sample: blood. CDR3 bases: TGCGCCAGCAGCCAAGATGGGTGGGAGCAGTACTTC. As protein: CASSQDGWEQYF.